The next 19 T cell receptor beta chains were all read from a single sample in a study of T cell repertoires in cytomegalovirus infection. No antigen has been assigned to these receptors. MiXCR, run by TCRdb on the reads, gives a single entry per CDR3 protein. The sample carries about 160,000 distinct CDR3 sequences, about a fifth recorded once. This material consisted of CD8+ T cells from cultured PBMCs, taken from culture after CMV antigen stimulation. These receptors came from a human donor in good health (CMV status not recorded). Some clones in this sample may be carry-over from other donors' samples.

This sequence joins TRBV6-1 and TRBJ2-7; 7 positions match TRBD1. The V gene's germline CDR1 is MNHNS and CDR2 SASEGT. The CDR3 spans 14 residues. After removal of 6 bases from V and 0 bases from J, the junction contained 5 bases not matched to a gene. The CDR3 nucleotides are TGTGCCAGCAGCCCCAGGGGGAGCTCCTACGAGCAGTACTTC. Translated, it gives CASSPRGSSYEQYF.

This clonotype has ten or more counts. This chain joins TRBV4-3 and TRBJ1-2; no clear D. Germline values: CDR1 LGHNA, CDR2 YSLEER. The CDR3 runs to 15 residues. The germline V and J ends were trimmed by 1 base and 0 bases, with 9 bases remaining between them. The CDR3 sequence is CASSQGHITNYGYTF. The CDR3 DNA reads TGCGCCAGCAGCCAAGGACACATTACTAACTATGGCTACACCTTC.

The chain combines TRBV6-6 with TRBJ1-5; TRBD1 agrees at 9 bases. Germline V lookup: CDR1 MNHNY, CDR2 SVGAGI (reference sequence). The CDR3 has 19 amino acids. After removal of 4 bases from V and 7 bases from J, the junction contained 20 bases not matched to a gene. CDR3 region: CASSSPTLGQGLWEQPQHF. DNA of the CDR3: TGTGCCAGCAGTTCACCCACTTTGGGACAGGGTCTTTGGGAGCAGCCCCAGCATTTT.

V gene TRBV7-9 combines with J gene TRBJ1-1; no clear D. Germline CDR1 SEHNR, CDR2 FQNEAQ (reference sequence). Trimming left V 5 bases short and J 5 bases short, with 18 bases between. The CDR3 consists of 15 residues. The CDR3 loop is CASSPPQFERTEAFF. In DNA, the CDR3 is TGTGCCAGCAGCCCGCCCCAGTTTGAGCGTACTGAAGCTTTCTTT.

This clonotype was detected only a few times. V gene TRBV7-2 combines with J gene TRBJ1-1, with TRBD1 matching 9 bases. CDR3 size: 14 residues. Trimming cost V 3 bases and J 7 bases; bases outside gene matches: 6. From germline, CDR1 is SGHTA and CDR2 FQGNSA. Written as DNA, the CDR3 is TGTGCCAGCAGCTTGGACAGGGGTCGTAATGAAGCTTTCTTT. Its translation: CASSLDRGRNEAFF.

The gene calls are TRBV7-2 and TRBJ2-6; 8 nucleotides match TRBD1. CDR1 SGHTA and CDR2 FQGNSA come from the germline V gene. V shed 5 bases, J shed 0 bases, and the junction held 0 bases outside the gene matches. This CDR3 contains 15 residues. The DNA of the CDR3 is TGTGCCAGCAGCGACAGGGGCTCTGGGGCCAACGTCCTGACTTTC. Translating gives CASSDRGSGANVLTF.

With respect to this clonotype: The junction departs from germline at one end; a sequencing error may be responsible. This chain links TRBV7-9 with TRBJ2-3; 7 positions agree with TRBD2. The CDR3 spans 15 residues. CDR1 and CDR2 (germline): SEHNR, FQNEAQ (reference sequence). The CDR3 coding sequence is TGTGCCAGCGGCTTGGCTAGCGGTAGCACAGATACGCAGTATTTT. Encoded protein: CASGLASGSTDTQYF.

This clonotype has more than one count but fewer than ten. The chain joins TRBV10-3 to TRBJ1-3, with 11 bases lining up with TRBD1. The J segment lost 3 bases and the V segment lost 0 bases, leaving 1 base of the junction unmatched. This CDR3 is 16 amino acids long. CDR1 and CDR2 from the germline V gene are ENHRY and SYGVKD. CDR3 bases: TGTGCCATCAGTGAGTCGGGACAGGGGGATGGAAACACCATATATTTT. Translating gives CAISESGQGDGNTIYF.

This clonotype was seen a handful of times. V is TRBV6-5 and J is TRBJ1-1, with TRBD1 identical over 9 bases. Per the germline V gene, CDR1 is MNHEY and CDR2 is SVGAGI. V shed 6 bases, J shed 4 bases, and the junction held 3 bases outside the gene matches. This CDR3 is 13 amino acids long. CDR3 residues: CASRWTGATEAFF. Here the CDR3 DNA reads TGTGCCAGCAGGTGGACAGGGGCCACTGAAGCTTTCTTT.

This clonotype has just a few counts. The chain combines TRBV12-3 or TRBV12-4 with TRBJ1-1; the D is unclear. V shed 4 bases and J shed 1 base, with 10 bases lying between them. CDR3 length: 14 amino acids. CDR3 nucleotides: TGTGCCAGCAGTTGGCTCCCCGGGAACACTGAAGCTTTCTTT. Protein product: CASSWLPGNTEAFF.

On this clonotype: Here the CDR3 omits its conserved ending phenylalanine or tryptophan, so a read error is the likely source. This sequence joins TRBV19 and TRBJ1-4, with no clear D. CDR3 length equals 15 residues. The V end lost 5 bases, the J end lost 1 base, and 11 bases lay between the germline ends. Germline assignment: CDR1 LNHDA and CDR2 SQIVND (reference sequence). The CDR3 protein is CASSPRRETNEKLFY. In DNA form, the CDR3 reads TGTGCCAGTAGTCCCCGGAGGGAAACTAATGAAAAACTGTTTTAT.

The sample holds a few counts of this clonotype. The chain has TRBV7-9 and TRBJ1-4, with D hard to call. The CDR3 runs to 15 residues. Germline V gene sequence: CDR1 SEHNR, CDR2 FQNEAQ (reference sequence). The V end was cut by 1 base, the J end by 8 bases, with 14 bases between. CDR3 nucleotide sequence: TGTGCCAGCAGCTTAGTAACCTACGTGGGAGAAAAACTGTTTTTT. Encoded protein: CASSLVTYVGEKLFF.

This clonotype has only a few counts. The genes are TRBV5-1 and TRBJ1-1; D is perhaps TRBD1 (5 bases). The germline V gene encodes CDR1 SGHRS and CDR2 YFSETQ. V shed 4 bases and J shed 4 bases, with 14 bases lying between them. The CDR3 is 14 amino acids. CDR3 residues: CASSLSGWSTEAFF. For the CDR3, the DNA is TGCGCCAGCAGCCTATCAGGGTGGAGCACTGAAGCTTTCTTT. Supplemented by reference TRBV5-1 and TRBJ1-1, the full variable domain reads KAGVTQTPRYLIKTRGQQVTLSCSPISGHRSVSWYQQTPGQGLQFLFEYFSETQRNKGNFPGRFSGRQFSNSRSEMNVSTLELGDSALYLCASSLSGWSTEAFFGQGTRLTVV.

Regarding this clonotype: The conserved phenylalanine or tryptophan is not found at the CDR3 terminus, so this likely reflects a read error. No DNA is shown, since the ends of the CDR3 on it are uncertain; the CDR3 is the one TCRdb lists. This chain connects TRBV7-2 to TRBJ1-1; the table assigns TRBD1, which was not confirmed against the DNA. CDR1 and CDR2 (germline): SGHTA, FQGNSA. Ends included, the CDR3 has 13 residues. The CDR3 region is CASSLFGASSTEA.

This clonotype showed up just a few times. The chain uses TRBV10-3 and TRBJ2-3; TRBD1 aligns across 7 bases. V gave up 0 bases and J gave up 0 bases; unmatched junction bases: 3. The CDR3 totals 16 residues. Germline-derived CDR1 and CDR2 are ENHRY and SYGVKD. CDR3 in amino acids: CAISESGTASTDTQYF. As DNA, the CDR3 is TGTGCCATCAGTGAGTCCGGGACAGCTAGCACAGATACGCAGTATTTT.

This clonotype was seen a handful of times. The V and J genes are TRBV7-2 and TRBJ2-3; the match to TRBD1 covers 7 bases. The CDR3 consists of 16 residues. After removal of 1 base from V and 3 bases from J, the junction contained 7 bases not matched to a gene. Germline V gene sequence: CDR1 SGHTA, CDR2 FQGNSA. The DNA of the CDR3 is TGTGCCAGCAGCTTAGTCTCATTGACAGGGACAGATACGCAGTATTTT. It codes for CASSLVSLTGTDTQYF.

This clonotype was recorded a few times. V gene TRBV7-2 combines with J gene TRBJ2-7; a possible D gene is TRBD1 (5 bases). The germline CDR1 and CDR2 sequences are SGHTA and FQGNSA. CDR3 length: 15 amino acids. V lost 2 bases and J 0 bases, leaving 11 bases between the germline ends. This chain's CDR3 is CASSLPGNSSYEQYF. The CDR3 coding sequence is TGTGCCAGCAGCTTACCAGGGAACAGCTCCTACGAGCAGTACTTC.

This clonotype was detected a few times. The chain uses TRBV27 and TRBJ2-1; TRBD1 matches at 7 bases. The CDR3 spans 15 residues. CDR1 is MNHEY, CDR2 SMNVEV, per germline (reference sequence). Unmatched junction bases numbered 3, after V lost 2 bases and J lost 2 bases. The CDR3 protein is CASSLRGRPYNEQFF. The CDR3 DNA is TGTGCCAGCAGTTTAAGGGGGCGCCCCTACAATGAGCAGTTCTTC.

This clonotype was found a few times. The chain links TRBV7-9 to TRBJ1-5, with D hard to call. The germline gives CDR1 SEHNR, CDR2 FQNEAQ (reference sequence). The CDR3 loop spans 13 amino acids. V was clipped by 5 bases and J by 9 bases, with 14 bases between them. In DNA form, the CDR3 reads TGTGCCAGCAGCCAAGAGAACCGTTGGCCCCAGCATTTT. The encoded protein is CASSQENRWPQHF.